These 13 T cell receptor beta chains share one sample of origin, sequenced in a study of graft-versus-host responses after intestinal transplantation. These receptors have no identified antigens. Some clones are missing from TCRdb's copy, which holds only in-frame ones; the method was immunoSEQ multiplex PCR. The sample has under 25,000 clones; 82% are singletons. The specimen was unstimulated CD8+ T cells sorted from spleen or lymph node cells, collected before transplant. The receptors here all came from a human donor who was the organ donor for an intestinal transplant.

This clone was detected once. CDR3 protein: CASSLGTGGYEQYF. The CDR3 DNA is TGTGCCAGCAGCTTAGGGACAGGGGGCTACGAGCAGTACTTC. This sequence joins TRBV13 and TRBJ2-7; 9 bases line up with TRBD1. V lost 0 bases to trimming and J lost 3 bases; unmatched junction nucleotides: 0. Germline lookup yields CDR1 PRHDT and CDR2 FYEKMQ (reference sequence). The CDR3 is 14 amino acids.

The V and J genes are TRBV6-1 and TRBJ2-7; TRBD2 agrees at 7 bases. This CDR3 contains 19 residues. V was clipped by 4 bases and J by 0 bases; unmatched bases: 18. Germline CDR1 is MNHNS and CDR2 is SASEGT. The CDR3 nucleotides are TGTGCCAGCAGTGGACGGTACCGGGACTACACGACGAGCTCCTACGAGCAGTACTTC. Encoded protein: CASSGRYRDYTTSSYEQYF.

This clone was counted only a few times. This chain links TRBV5-6 with TRBJ2-5; TRBD2 matches at 14 bases. In germline, CDR1 is SGHDT, CDR2 YYEEEE. The CDR3 is made up of 19 amino acids. Germline trimming cut 0 bases from V and 4 bases from J; bases unmatched to any gene: 11. In nucleotides, the CDR3 is TGTGCCAGCAGCTTGGAAGCGGATGTGACTAGCGGGAGGGGAGAGACCCAGTACTTC. It specifies CASSLEADVTSGRGETQYF.

The chain employs TRBV9 and TRBJ1-1; TRBD1 might be the D (5 bases). Germline loops: CDR1 SGDLS, CDR2 YYNGEE. The CDR3 sequence is 13 residues long. V was clipped by 0 bases and J by 11 bases, with 14 bases between them. The DNA for the CDR3 is TGTGCCAGCAGCGTAGGGGTAGGCGGGGACGCTTTCTTT. It codes for CASSVGVGGDAFF.

This chain joins TRBV4-3 and TRBJ2-7; D is possibly TRBD2 (5 bases). The length of the CDR3 is 13 residues. The V and J ends lost 0 bases and 7 bases respectively, with 10 bases between them. Per germline, CDR1 LGHNA and CDR2 YSLEER. CDR3 protein: CASSQDHTGEQYF. In DNA, the CDR3 is TGCGCCAGCAGCCAAGATCATACGGGAGAGCAGTACTTC.

This clone has only a few counts. The gene calls are TRBV14 and TRBJ1-2, with D tentatively TRBD1 (5 bases). CDR3 size: 13 residues. V was pared by 1 base and J by 4 bases, with 7 bases between. The germline CDR1 and CDR2 sequences are SGHDN and FVKESK. CDR3 sequence (DNA): TGTGCCAGCAGCCAAGGGGGCACCTATGGCTACACCTTC. It is translated as CASSQGGTYGYTF.

This chain joins TRBV27 and TRBJ2-1; TRBD1 agrees at 11 bases. Germline CDR1 reads MNHEY; CDR2 reads SMNVEV (reference sequence). J lost 9 bases, V lost 7 bases, and 11 bases had no gene match. The CDR3 length is 15 residues. CDR3 region: CASNSRDRGFGEQFF. CDR3 DNA sequence: TGTGCCAGCAATTCTCGGGACAGGGGGTTCGGTGAGCAGTTCTTC.

The chain joins TRBV4-2 to TRBJ2-1; weak D call: TRBD2 (6 bases). V dropped 4 bases and J dropped 4 bases, with 11 bases sitting between them. The V gene's germline CDR1 is LGHNA and CDR2 YNFKEQ. CDR3 length equals 14 residues. The CDR3 here is CASSPGTYYNEQFF. As DNA, the CDR3 is TGTGCCAGCAGCCCTGGGACTTATTACAATGAGCAGTTCTTC.

This clone was seen once. This chain connects TRBV19 to TRBJ2-7, with D uncertain. Germline CDR1 is LNHDA and CDR2 is SQIVND (reference sequence). The CDR3 consists of 16 residues. The germline V and J ends were trimmed by 2 bases and 0 bases, with 14 bases remaining between them. CDR3 in amino acids: CASSISIRQNSYEQYF. The CDR3 nucleotides are TGTGCCAGTAGTATATCCATCAGGCAGAACTCCTACGAGCAGTACTTC.

A remark on this clone: The identical CDR3 is also encoded by other nucleotide sequences in the sample. This chain uses TRBV2 with TRBJ1-1; 7 bases agree with TRBD1. This CDR3 is 16 amino acids long. From germline, CDR1 is SNHLY and CDR2 FYNNEI. V trimming: 5 bases; J trimming: 13 bases; junction bases outside the gene matches: 22. This CDR3 is CASSSRDSPKRTQVFF. In DNA form, the CDR3 reads TGTGCCAGCAGTAGCCGGGACAGCCCAAAAAGAACCCAAGTTTTCTTT. The full variable domain, with the rest looked up from reference TRBV2 and TRBJ1-1, is EPEVTQTPSHQVTQMGQEVILRCVPISNHLYFYWYRQILGQKVEFLVSFYNNEISEKSEIFDDQFSVERPDGSNFTLKIRSTKLEDSAMYFCASSSRDSPKRTQVFFGQGTRLTVV.

A word on this clone: In the same sample, other DNA sequences code for this CDR3. The chain uses TRBV19 and TRBJ2-7; D is ambiguous. CDR3 length: 12 amino acids. Per germline, CDR1 LNHDA and CDR2 SQIVND (reference sequence). The V end lost 8 bases, the J end lost 2 bases, and 10 bases lay between the germline ends. The CDR3 sequence: CASGPGPYEQYF. The DNA for the CDR3 is TGTGCCAGTGGTCCAGGCCCCTACGAGCAGTACTTC.

This clone was picked up one time. CDR3 protein: CASSPGQLNTEAFF. CDR3 in DNA: TGTGCCAGTAGTCCGGGACAGTTGAACACTGAAGCTTTCTTT. The gene calls are TRBV19 and TRBJ1-1, with 7 bases that match TRBD1. Trimming took 5 bases from V and 0 from J; bases not matched to a gene: 3. Germline V gives CDR1 LNHDA, CDR2 SQIVND (reference sequence). The CDR3 consists of 14 residues.

V is TRBV12-5 and J is TRBJ1-1; D is uncertain. The CDR3 covers 11 residues. Per germline, CDR1 LGHNT and CDR2 FRNRAP. V lost 3 bases to trimming and J lost 5 bases, with 4 bases between them. CDR3 nucleotide sequence: TGTGCTAGTGGTTTAGGGACTGAAGCTTTCTTT. This codes for CASGLGTEAFF.